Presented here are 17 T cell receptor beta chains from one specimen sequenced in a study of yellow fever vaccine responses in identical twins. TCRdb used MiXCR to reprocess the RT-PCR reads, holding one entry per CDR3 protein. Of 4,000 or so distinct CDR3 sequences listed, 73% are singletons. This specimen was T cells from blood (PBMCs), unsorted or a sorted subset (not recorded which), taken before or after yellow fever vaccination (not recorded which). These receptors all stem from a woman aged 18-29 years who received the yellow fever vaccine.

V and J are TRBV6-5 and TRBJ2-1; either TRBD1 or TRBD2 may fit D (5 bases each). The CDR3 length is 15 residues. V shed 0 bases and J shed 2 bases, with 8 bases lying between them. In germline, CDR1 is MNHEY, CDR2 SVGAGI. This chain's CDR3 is CASSYSMGAYNEQFF. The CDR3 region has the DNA TGTGCCAGCAGTTACTCGATGGGGGCCTACAATGAGCAGTTCTTC.

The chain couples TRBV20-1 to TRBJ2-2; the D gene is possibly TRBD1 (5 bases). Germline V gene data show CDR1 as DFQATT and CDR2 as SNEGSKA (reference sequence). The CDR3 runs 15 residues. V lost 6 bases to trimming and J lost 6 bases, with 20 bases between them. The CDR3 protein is CSAVERQTNAGELFF. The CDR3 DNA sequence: TGCAGTGCCGTGGAGAGACAGACAAACGCCGGGGAGCTGTTTTTT.

CDR3 nucleotide sequence: TGCAGTGCCCGTCCGGGGGGCGAATTCTTCAATGAGCAGTTCTTC. Translated: CSARPGGEFFNEQFF. The rearrangement uses TRBV20-1 and TRBJ2-1; TRBD2 might be the D (7 bases). Trimming removed 6 bases at V and 6 bases at J, with 21 bases between. The CDR3 has 15 amino acids. Germline CDR1 is DFQATT and CDR2 is SNEGSKA (reference sequence).

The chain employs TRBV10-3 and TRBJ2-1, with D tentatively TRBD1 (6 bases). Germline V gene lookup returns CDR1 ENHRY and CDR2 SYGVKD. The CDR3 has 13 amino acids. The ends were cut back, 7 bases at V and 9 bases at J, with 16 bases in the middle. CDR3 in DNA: TGTGCCATCACCCGGACAGAGGGCCTTGAGCAGTTCTTC. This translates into CAITRTEGLEQFF.

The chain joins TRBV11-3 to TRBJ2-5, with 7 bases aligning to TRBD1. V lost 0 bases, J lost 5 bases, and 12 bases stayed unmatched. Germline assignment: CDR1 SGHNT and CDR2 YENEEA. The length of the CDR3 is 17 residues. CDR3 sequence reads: CASSLELQGDAIETQYF. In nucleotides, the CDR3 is TGTGCCAGCAGCTTAGAGCTTCAGGGGGACGCTATCGAGACCCAGTACTTC.

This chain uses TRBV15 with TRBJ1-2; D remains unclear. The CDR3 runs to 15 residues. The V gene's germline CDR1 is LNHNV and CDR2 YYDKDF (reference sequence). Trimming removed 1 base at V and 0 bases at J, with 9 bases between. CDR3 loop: CATSRGAVTNYGYTF. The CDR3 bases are TGTGCCACCAGCAGAGGAGCAGTAACTAACTATGGCTACACCTTC.

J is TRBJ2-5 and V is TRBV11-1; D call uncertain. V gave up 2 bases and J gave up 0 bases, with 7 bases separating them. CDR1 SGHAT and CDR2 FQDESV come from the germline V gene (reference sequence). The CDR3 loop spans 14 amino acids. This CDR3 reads CASSLQTYQETQYF. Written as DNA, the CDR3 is TGTGCCAGCAGCTTACAAACCTACCAAGAGACCCAGTACTTC. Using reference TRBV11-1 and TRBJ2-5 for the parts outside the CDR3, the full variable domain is EAEVAQSPRYKITEKSQAVAFWCDPISGHATLYWYRQILGQGPELLVQFQDESVVDDSQLPKDRFSAERLKGVDSTLKIQPAELGDSAMYLCASSLQTYQETQYFGPGTRLLVL.

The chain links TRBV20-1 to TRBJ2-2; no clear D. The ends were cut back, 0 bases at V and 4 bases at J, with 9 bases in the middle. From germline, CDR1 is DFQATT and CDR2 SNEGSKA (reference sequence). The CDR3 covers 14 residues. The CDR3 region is CSARDKPGTGELFF. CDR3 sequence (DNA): TGCAGTGCTAGAGATAAACCGGGCACCGGGGAGCTGTTTTTT.

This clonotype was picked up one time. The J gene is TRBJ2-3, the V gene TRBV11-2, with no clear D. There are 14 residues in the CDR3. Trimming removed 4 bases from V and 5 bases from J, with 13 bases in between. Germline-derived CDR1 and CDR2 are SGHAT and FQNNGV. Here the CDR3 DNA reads TGTGCCAGCAGCTACTTGCTAGTGGAAGATACGCAGTATTTT. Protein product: CASSYLLVEDTQYF.

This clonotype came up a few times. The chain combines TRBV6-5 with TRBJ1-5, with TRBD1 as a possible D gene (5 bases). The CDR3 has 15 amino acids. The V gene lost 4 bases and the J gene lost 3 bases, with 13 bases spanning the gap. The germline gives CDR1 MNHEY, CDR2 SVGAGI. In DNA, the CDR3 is TGTGCCAGCAGTTTAACCCGGGACTCCAATCAGCCCCAGCATTTT. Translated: CASSLTRDSNQPQHF.

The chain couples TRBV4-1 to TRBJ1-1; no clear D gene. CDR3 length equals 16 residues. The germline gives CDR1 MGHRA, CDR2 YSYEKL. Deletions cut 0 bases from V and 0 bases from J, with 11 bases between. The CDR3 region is CASSQDQGRMNTEAFF. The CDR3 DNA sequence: TGCGCCAGCAGCCAAGATCAAGGCCGGATGAACACTGAAGCTTTCTTT.

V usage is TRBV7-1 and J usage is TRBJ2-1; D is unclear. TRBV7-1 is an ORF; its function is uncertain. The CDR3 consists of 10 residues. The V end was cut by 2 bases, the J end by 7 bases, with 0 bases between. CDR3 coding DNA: TGTGCCAGCAGCTCAAATGAGCAGTTCTTC. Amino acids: CASSSNEQFF.

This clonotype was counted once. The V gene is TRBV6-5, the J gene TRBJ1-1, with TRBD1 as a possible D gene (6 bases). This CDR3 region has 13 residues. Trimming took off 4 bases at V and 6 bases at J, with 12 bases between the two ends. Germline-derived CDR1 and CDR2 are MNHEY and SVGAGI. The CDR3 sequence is CASSSNRAAEAFF. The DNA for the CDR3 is TGTGCCAGCAGTTCTAACAGGGCCGCTGAAGCTTTCTTT.

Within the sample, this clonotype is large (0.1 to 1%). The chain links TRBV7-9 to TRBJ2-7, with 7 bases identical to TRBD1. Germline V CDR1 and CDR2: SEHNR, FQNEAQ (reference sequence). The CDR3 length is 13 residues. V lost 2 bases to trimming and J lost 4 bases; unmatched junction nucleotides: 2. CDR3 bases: TGTGCCAGCAGCTTACAGGGGGATTACGAGCAGTACTTC. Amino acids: CASSLQGDYEQYF.

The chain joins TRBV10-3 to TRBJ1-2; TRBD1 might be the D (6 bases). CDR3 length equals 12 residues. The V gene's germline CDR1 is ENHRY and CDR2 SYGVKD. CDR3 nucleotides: TGTGTGGGCGGGGGCGGCGGCTATGGCTACACCTTC. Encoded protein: CVGGGGGYGYTF.

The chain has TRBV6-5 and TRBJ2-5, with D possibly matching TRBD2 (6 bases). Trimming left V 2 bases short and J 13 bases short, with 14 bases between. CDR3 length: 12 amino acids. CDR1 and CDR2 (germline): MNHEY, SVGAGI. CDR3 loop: CASSYPSGLLYF. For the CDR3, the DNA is TGTGCCAGCAGTTACCCGTCGGGACTCTTGTACTTC.

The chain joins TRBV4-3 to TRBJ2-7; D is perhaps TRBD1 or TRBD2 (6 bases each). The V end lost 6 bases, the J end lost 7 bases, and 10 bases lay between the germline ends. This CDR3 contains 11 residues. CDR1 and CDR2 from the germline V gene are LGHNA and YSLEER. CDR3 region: CASRGAGEQYF. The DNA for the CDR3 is TGCGCCAGCAGGGGGGCGGGGGAGCAGTACTTC.